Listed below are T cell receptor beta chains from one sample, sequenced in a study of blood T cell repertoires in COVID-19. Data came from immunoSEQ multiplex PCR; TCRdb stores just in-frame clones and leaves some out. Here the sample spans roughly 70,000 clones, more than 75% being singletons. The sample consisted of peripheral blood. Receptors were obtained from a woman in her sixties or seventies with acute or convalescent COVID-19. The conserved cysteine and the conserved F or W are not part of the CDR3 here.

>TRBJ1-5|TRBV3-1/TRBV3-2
ASSHTGDNQPQH
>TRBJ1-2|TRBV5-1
ASSGETASNYGYT
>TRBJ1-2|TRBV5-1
ASSLAEQRSYGYT
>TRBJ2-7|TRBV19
ASSISDYDEQY
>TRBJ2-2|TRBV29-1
SVTGRNTGELF
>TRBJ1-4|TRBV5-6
ASSLAREKLF
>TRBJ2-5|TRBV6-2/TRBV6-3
ASSYSVPQGETQY
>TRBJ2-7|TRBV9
ASSVSGGLWGEQY
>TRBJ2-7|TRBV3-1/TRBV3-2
ASSQYSGASYEQY
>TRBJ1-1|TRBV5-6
ASRLTGGGTEAF
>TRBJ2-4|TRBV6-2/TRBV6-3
ASSYSTSLIDRPDKNIQY
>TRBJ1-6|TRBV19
ASSISGARLDSPLH
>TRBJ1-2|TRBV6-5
ASSPRRKGLGYT
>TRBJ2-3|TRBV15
ATSREWGAGTDTQY
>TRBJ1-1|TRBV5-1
ASSFRTPLNTEAF
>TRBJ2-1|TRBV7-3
ASSPDRGGEQF
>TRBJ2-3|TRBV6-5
ASSPMGAADTQY
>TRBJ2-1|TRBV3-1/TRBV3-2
ASRPRGGDLLYNEQF
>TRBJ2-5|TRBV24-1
ATSDSTGPGETQY
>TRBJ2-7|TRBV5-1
ASSSTPTVLAEQY
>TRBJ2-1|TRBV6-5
ASSYFPAYGNEQF
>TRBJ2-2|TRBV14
ASSQGSGGTGELF
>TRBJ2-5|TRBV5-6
ASSLLTMWTQY
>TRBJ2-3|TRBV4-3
ASSQLPAGGQYDTQY
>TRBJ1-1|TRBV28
ASRSGGMNTEAF
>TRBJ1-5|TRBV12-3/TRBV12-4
ASSPPFNQPQH
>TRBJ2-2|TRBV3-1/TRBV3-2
ASSRNPGSGELF
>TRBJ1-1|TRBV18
ASFGRAMLTEAF
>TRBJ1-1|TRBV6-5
ASSYRGALMNTEAF
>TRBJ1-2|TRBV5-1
ASSPNRAYGYT
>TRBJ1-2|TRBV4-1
ASSQYTGTLTNYGYT